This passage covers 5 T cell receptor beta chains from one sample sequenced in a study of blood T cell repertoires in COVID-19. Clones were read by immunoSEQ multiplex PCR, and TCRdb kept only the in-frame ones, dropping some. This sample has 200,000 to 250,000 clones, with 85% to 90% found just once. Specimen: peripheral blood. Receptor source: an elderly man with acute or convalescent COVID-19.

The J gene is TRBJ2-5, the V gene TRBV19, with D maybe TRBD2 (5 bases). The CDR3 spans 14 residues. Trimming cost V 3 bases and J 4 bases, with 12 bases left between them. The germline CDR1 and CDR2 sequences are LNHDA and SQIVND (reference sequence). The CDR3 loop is CASSMMEVGETQYF. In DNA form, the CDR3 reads TGTGCCAGTAGTATGATGGAGGTAGGAGAGACCCAGTACTTC.

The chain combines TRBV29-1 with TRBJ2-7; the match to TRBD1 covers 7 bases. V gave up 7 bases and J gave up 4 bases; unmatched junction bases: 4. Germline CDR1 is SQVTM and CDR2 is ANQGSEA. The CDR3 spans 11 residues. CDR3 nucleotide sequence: TGCAGCGCACACAGGGGTTACGAGCAGTACTTC. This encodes CSAHRGYEQYF.

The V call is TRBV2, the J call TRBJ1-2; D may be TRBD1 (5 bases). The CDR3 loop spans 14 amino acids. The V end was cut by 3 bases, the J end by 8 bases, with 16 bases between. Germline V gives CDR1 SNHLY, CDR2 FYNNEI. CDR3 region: CASSETRGAGGYTF. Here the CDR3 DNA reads TGTGCCAGCAGTGAGACTAGGGGAGCGGGCGGCTACACCTTC.

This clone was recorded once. CDR3 residues: CSVEGVQGVNTEAFF. Written as DNA, the CDR3 is TGCAGCGTTGAAGGGGTCCAGGGGGTAAACACTGAAGCTTTCTTT. The V and J genes are TRBV29-1 and TRBJ1-1; TRBD1 matches at 7 bases. CDR1 is SQVTM, CDR2 ANQGSEA, per germline. Trimming removed 1 base from V and 2 bases from J; junction bases left unmatched: 7. The CDR3 totals 15 residues.

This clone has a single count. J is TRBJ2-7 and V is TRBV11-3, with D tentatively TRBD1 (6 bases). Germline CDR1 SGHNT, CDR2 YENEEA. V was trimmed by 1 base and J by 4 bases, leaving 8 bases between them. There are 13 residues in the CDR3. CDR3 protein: CASSLGTEYEQYF. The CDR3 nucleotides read TGTGCCAGCAGCTTAGGGACAGAGTACGAGCAGTACTTC. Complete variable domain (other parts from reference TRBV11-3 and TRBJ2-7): EAGVVQSPRYKIIEKKQPVAFWCNPISGHNTLYWYLQNLGQGPELLIRYENEEAVDDSQLPKDRFSAERLKGVDSTLKIQPAELGDSAVYLCASSLGTEYEQYFGPGTRLTVT.